This T cell receptor beta chain was sequenced in a study of blood T cells in healthy people across ages. Study-level points and caveats: Reliance upon unsorted PBMCs precluded definitive naive versus antigen-experienced comparison. TCR beta diversity per million T cells fell roughly linearly with age. Estimates of diversity drawn from one million T cells were considered underestimates.

The authors ran a second PCR of roughly 6 to 12 cycles using a sample-barcoded 5' primer and a J-beta primer mix. In TCRdb, the 5' RACE reads were re-called with MiXCR into one record per CDR3 protein. The sample carries hundreds of thousands of distinct CDR3 sequences, around 62% recorded once. The CDR3 totals 12 residues. V lost 0 bases to trimming and J lost 8 bases, with 5 bases between them. Germline assignment: CDR1 LGHNA and CDR2 YSLEER. In its sample, this clonotype was seen a few times. Its antigen remains unidentified. Roughly 10 milliliters of peripheral blood were drawn from each donor into EDTA-treated tubes.

The V and J genes are TRBV4-3 and TRBJ2-1; no definite D call. This TCR derives from a man aged 25-45 years in good health. The material sequenced was blood. In DNA, the CDR3 is TGCGCCAGCAGCCAAGATTGGGATGAGCAGTTCTTC. The encoded protein is CASSQDWDEQFF.